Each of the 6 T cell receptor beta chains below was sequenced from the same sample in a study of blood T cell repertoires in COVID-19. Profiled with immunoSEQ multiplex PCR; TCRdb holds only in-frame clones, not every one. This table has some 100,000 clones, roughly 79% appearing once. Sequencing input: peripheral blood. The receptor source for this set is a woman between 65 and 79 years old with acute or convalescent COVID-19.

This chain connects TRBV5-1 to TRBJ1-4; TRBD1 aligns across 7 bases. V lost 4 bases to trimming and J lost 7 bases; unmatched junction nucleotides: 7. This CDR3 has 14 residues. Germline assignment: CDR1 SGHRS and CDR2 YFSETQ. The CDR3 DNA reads TGCGCCAGCAGCCCGACAGGGTGGGGTGAAAAACTGTTTTTT. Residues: CASSPTGWGEKLFF.

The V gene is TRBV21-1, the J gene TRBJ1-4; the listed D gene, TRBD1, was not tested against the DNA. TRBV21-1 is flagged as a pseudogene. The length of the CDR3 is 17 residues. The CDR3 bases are TGTGCCAGCAGCAATAAGGCGCGGGACAGGGAATATGAAAAACTGTTTTTT. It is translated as CASSNKARDREYEKLFF.

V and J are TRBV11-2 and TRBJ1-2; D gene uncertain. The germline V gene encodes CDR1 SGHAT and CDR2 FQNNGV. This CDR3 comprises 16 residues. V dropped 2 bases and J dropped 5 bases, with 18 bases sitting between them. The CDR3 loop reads CASSLPPWAKSYGYTF. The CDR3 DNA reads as TGTGCCAGCAGCTTACCCCCATGGGCGAAATCTTATGGCTACACCTTC.

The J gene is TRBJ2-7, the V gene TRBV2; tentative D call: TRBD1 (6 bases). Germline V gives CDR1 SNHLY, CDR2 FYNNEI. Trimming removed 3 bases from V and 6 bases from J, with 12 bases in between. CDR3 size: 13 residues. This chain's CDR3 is CASSELGAGEQYF. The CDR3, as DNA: TGTGCCAGCAGTGAGCTGGGGGCGGGCGAGCAGTACTTC.

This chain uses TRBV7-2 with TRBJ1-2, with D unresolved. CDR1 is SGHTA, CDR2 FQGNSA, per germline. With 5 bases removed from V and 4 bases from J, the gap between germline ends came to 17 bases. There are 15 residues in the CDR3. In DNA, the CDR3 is TGTGCCAGCAGCCCCCCTCTCCGTATTAGCTATGGCTACACCTTC. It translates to CASSPPLRISYGYTF.

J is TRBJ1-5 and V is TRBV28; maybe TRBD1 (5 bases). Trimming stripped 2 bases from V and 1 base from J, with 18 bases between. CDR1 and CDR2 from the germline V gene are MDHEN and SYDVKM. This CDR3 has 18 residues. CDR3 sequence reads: CASSLADTFGRSNQPQHF. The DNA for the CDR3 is TGTGCCAGCAGTTTAGCGGACACGTTTGGAAGAAGCAATCAGCCCCAGCATTTT.